These T cell receptor beta chains were read from a single sample in a study of CD8 T cells in ankylosing spondylitis. TCRdb re-analysed the 5' RACE reads in MiXCR, keeping a single row per CDR3 protein. Of roughly 220,000 distinct CDR3 sequences listed, over 9.5% were seen once; the top ten hold around a fifth. What was sequenced was blood, either unsorted or a sorted T cell fraction (not recorded which). These receptors were collected from a male donor with ankylosing spondylitis or in good health (not recorded which). Each CDR3 is given with its conserved first and last residue. The order of the fields is V gene, J gene, clone size, CDR3 length, D gene, CDR3 DNA, CDR3 protein. D genes are given only for firm matches. Size is omitted from some rows. Given values are once, few, many or a class for expanded clones.

v_gene: TRBV7-2
j_gene: TRBJ2-1
abundance: many
len: 13
d_gene: .
CDR3nt: TGTGCCAGCAGCCCTAATACAGGCGATGAGCAGTTCTTC
CDR3aa: CASSPNTGDEQFF

v_gene: TRBV14
j_gene: TRBJ2-2
abundance: .
len: 16
d_gene: TRBD1
CDR3nt: TGTGCCAGCAGCCAAGAAACAGGGGGCATCACCGGGGAGCTGTTTTTT
CDR3aa: CASSQETGGITGELFF

v_gene: TRBV5-1
j_gene: TRBJ1-1
abundance: many
len: 18
d_gene: .
CDR3nt: TGCGCCAGCAGCTTGGGAAAGCAGTCAGGGAAGGTGGGCACTGAAGCTTTCTTT
CDR3aa: CASSLGKQSGKVGTEAFF

v_gene: TRBV4-1
j_gene: TRBJ1-2
abundance: .
len: 13
d_gene: .
CDR3nt: TGCGCCAGCAGCCAAGAAAGTAGCTATGGCTACACCTTC
CDR3aa: CASSQESSYGYTF

v_gene: TRBV9
j_gene: TRBJ2-3
abundance: .
len: 15
d_gene: .
CDR3nt: TGTGCCAGCAGCGTAGGTGGGGGCCAGAAAGATACGCAGTATTTT
CDR3aa: CASSVGGGQKDTQYF

v_gene: TRBV3-1
j_gene: TRBJ2-7
abundance: many
len: 14
d_gene: .
CDR3nt: TGTGCCAGCAGCCACTCGGGCTTCCCCTACGAGCAGTACTTC
CDR3aa: CASSHSGFPYEQYF

v_gene: TRBV18
j_gene: TRBJ2-5
abundance: many
len: 14
d_gene: .
CDR3nt: TGTGCCAGCTCACCCCGCAGGCCGGGAGAGACCCAGTACTTC
CDR3aa: CASSPRRPGETQYF

v_gene: TRBV7-2
j_gene: TRBJ2-1
abundance: many
len: 16
d_gene: TRBD2
CDR3nt: TGTGCCAGCAGCTTAGTTGCGGGGGGGCGCTACAATGAGCAGTTCTTC
CDR3aa: CASSLVAGGRYNEQFF

v_gene: TRBV11-2
j_gene: TRBJ2-1
abundance: many
len: 20
d_gene: TRBD2
CDR3nt: TGTGCCAGCAGCTTACAAAGCTCTAGCGGAGACTTCCGCTCATACAATGAGCAGTTCTTC
CDR3aa: CASSLQSSSGDFRSYNEQFF

v_gene: TRBV5-1
j_gene: TRBJ2-3
abundance: many
len: 16
d_gene: .
CDR3nt: TGCGCCAGCAGCTTGGCCGGAGGAGGGGGCACAGATACGCAGTATTTT
CDR3aa: CASSLAGGGGTDTQYF

v_gene: TRBV5-1
j_gene: TRBJ1-6
abundance: many
len: 16
d_gene: TRBD1
CDR3nt: TGCGCCAGCAGCTTGGGATACGGACAGGGGAATTCACCCCTCCACTTT
CDR3aa: CASSLGYGQGNSPLHF

v_gene: TRBV7-3
j_gene: TRBJ1-2
abundance: many
len: 15
d_gene: .
CDR3nt: TGTGCCAGCAGCTTAATGGGGGCAGGAGACTATGGCTACACCTTC
CDR3aa: CASSLMGAGDYGYTF

v_gene: TRBV24-1
j_gene: TRBJ2-3
abundance: many
len: 17
d_gene: TRBD2
CDR3nt: TGTGCCACCAGTGACCAAGGACTAGCGGGGGGGCCAGATACGCAGTATTTT
CDR3aa: CATSDQGLAGGPDTQYF

v_gene: TRBV5-1
j_gene: TRBJ2-3
abundance: .
len: 15
d_gene: TRBD2
CDR3nt: TGCGCCAGCAGCATCAGCGGGGGGGCCCTCGTTACGCAGTATTTT
CDR3aa: CASSISGGALVTQYF

v_gene: TRBV29-1
j_gene: TRBJ2-7
abundance: many
len: 13
d_gene: TRBD1
CDR3nt: TGCAGCGTTGAAGGTGGGACAGACTACGAGCAGTACTTC
CDR3aa: CSVEGGTDYEQYF

v_gene: TRBV6-5
j_gene: TRBJ1-2
abundance: many
len: 15
d_gene: TRBD1
CDR3nt: TGTGCCAGCAGTTACGGGACAGCAGCTAACTATGGCTACACCTTC
CDR3aa: CASSYGTAANYGYTF

v_gene: TRBV5-1
j_gene: TRBJ1-4
abundance: many
len: 14
d_gene: .
CDR3nt: TGCGCCAGCAGCCCACCATCGGAGAATGAAAAACTGTTTTTT
CDR3aa: CASSPPSENEKLFF